A selection of T cell receptor beta chains follows, all from one sample in a study of T cells after yellow fever vaccination. MiXCR, applied by TCRdb to the 5' RACE reads, yields one record per CDR3 protein. The repertoire holds some 350,000 distinct CDR3 sequences, with over 4% as singletons. The source was PBMCs, collected 5 days after the yellow fever booster vaccination. The receptors originated from a man between 18 and 29 years old who received the YFV17D yellow fever vaccine. The CDR3 runs from the conserved cysteine through the conserved F or W. A D gene is named only where the DNA matches it firmly. Only some rows state a clone size, as once, few, many or a class for expanded clones.

TRBJ1-6,few,TRBV20-1,NA,TGCAGTGCTAGAGATGGAGGGTCGGGTTGGACCCTCCACTTT,CSARDGGSGWTLHF
TRBJ2-5,many,TRBV21-1,NA,TGTGCCAGCAGCAACCCGGGACTAGCTCAGTCGGAGACCCAGTACTTC,CASSNPGLAQSETQYF
TRBJ2-5,NA,TRBV20-1,TRBD1,TGCAGTGCTAGAGATCCCACAGGGGGGTCCCAAGAGACCCAGTACTTC,CSARDPTGGSQETQYF
TRBJ2-3,many,TRBV12-3/TRBV12-4,NA,TGTGCCAGCAGTTTACGGGGGGCAGAAGATACGCAGTATTTT,CASSLRGAEDTQYF
TRBJ2-3,many,TRBV5-1,TRBD2,TGCGCCAGCAGCTTGGTAGCGGGGGGCCTAACAGATACGCAGTATTTT,CASSLVAGGLTDTQYF
TRBJ2-1,few,TRBV6-2/TRBV6-3,NA,TGTGCCAGCAGTTACTCATCGGCCTGGGGGGTGGGGAATGAGCAGTTCTTC,CASSYSSAWGVGNEQFF
TRBJ1-1,NA,TRBV7-9,NA,TGTGCCAGCAGACCACAGGTCGGGAACACTGAAGCTTTCTTT,CASRPQVGNTEAFF
TRBJ2-5,many,TRBV5-1,NA,TGCGCCAGCAGCCCCGGTGAGGTCAAAGAGACCCAGTACTTC,CASSPGEVKETQYF
TRBJ2-5,NA,TRBV7-9,NA,TGTGCCAGCAGCTCCCGGTCTTTGGGGACCCAGTACTTC,CASSSRSLGTQYF
TRBJ1-2,NA,TRBV4-2,NA,TGTGCCAGCAGCCAAGATATTTCCGGGGTTTATGGCTACACCTTC,CASSQDISGVYGYTF
TRBJ2-3,many,TRBV12-3/TRBV12-4,NA,TGTGCCAGCAGTTTAGCGCTCGACAGGACAGATACGCAGTATTTT,CASSLALDRTDTQYF
TRBJ1-3,many,TRBV5-1,TRBD1,TGCGCCAGCAGGGGACAGCCTGTCTCTGGAAACACCATATATTTT,CASRGQPVSGNTIYF
TRBJ1-3,many,TRBV7-9,NA,TGTGCCAGCAGCTTACACGGAAACACCATATATTTT,CASSLHGNTIYF
TRBJ1-6,NA,TRBV20-1,TRBD1,TGCAGTGCCTTGACAGGGGCAAATTCACCCCTCCACTTT,CSALTGANSPLHF
TRBJ2-2,few,TRBV4-3,TRBD1,TGCGCCAGCAGCCAAGGACAGGGTACCACCGGGGAGCTGTTTTTT,CASSQGQGTTGELFF
TRBJ2-1,many,TRBV20-1,TRBD1,TGCAGTGCTAGAGCGTCGGGACAGGCTTACAATGAGCAGTTCTTC,CSARASGQAYNEQFF
TRBJ2-3,NA,TRBV6-2/TRBV6-3,TRBD2,TGTGCCAGCAGTCCCAGGACTAGCGGGGGGGCCGGGGGCACAGATACGCAGTATTTT,CASSPRTSGGAGGTDTQYF
TRBJ2-6,NA,TRBV5-1,NA,TGCGCCAGCAGCACCGTCCGGGCTGCTGGGGCCAACGTCCTGACTTTC,CASSTVRAAGANVLTF
TRBJ2-1,many,TRBV12-3/TRBV12-4,TRBD2,TGTGCCAGCAGGCTAGCGGGGGGGCTAGATGAGCAGTTCTTC,CASRLAGGLDEQFF
TRBJ1-3,many,TRBV29-1,NA,TGCAGCGTCAGGGCGATCTCTGGAAACACCATATATTTT,CSVRAISGNTIYF
TRBJ2-7,many,TRBV7-2,NA,TGTGCCAGCAGTACAGGTCCCTCCTACGAGCAGTACTTC,CASSTGPSYEQYF
TRBJ1-1,few,TRBV15,TRBD1,TGTGCCACCAGCAGAGAACAGGGGGCATCTGAAGCTTTCTTT,CATSREQGASEAFF
TRBJ2-3,many,TRBV5-1,NA,TGCGCCAGCAGCATTAGGGATACGCAGTATTTT,CASSIRDTQYF
TRBJ2-4,NA,TRBV20-1,NA,TGCAGTGCCGCCGATGGGACAAACATTCAGTACTTC,CSAADGTNIQYF
TRBJ2-7,many,TRBV29-1,NA,TGCAGCGTTGGCGAATTCCGCAGGTACTTC,CSVGEFRRYF
TRBJ1-6,few,TRBV4-1,NA,TGCGCCAGCAGCCAAGACCTTTCACCCCTCCACTTT,CASSQDLSPLHF
TRBJ1-5,NA,TRBV7-9,TRBD1,TGTGCCAGCAGACTTAACAGGGGAAAGCGTCAGCCCCAGCATTTT,CASRLNRGKRQPQHF
TRBJ2-1,few,TRBV4-3,NA,TGCGCCAGCAGCCCCATGATCGACCTAAATGAGCAGTTCTTC,CASSPMIDLNEQFF
TRBJ1-6,NA,TRBV7-3,NA,TGTGCCAGCAGCTTAATATCTCGGGCCTTAAGATATAATTCACCCCTCCACTTT,CASSLISRALRYNSPLHF
TRBJ1-2,NA,TRBV10-3,NA,TGTGCCATCTGGGAGCTAAACTATGGCTACACCTTC,CAIWELNYGYTF
TRBJ1-6,many,TRBV7-9,NA,TGTGCCAGCAGCTTACGGGGGGCGGATAATTCACCCCTCCACTTT,CASSLRGADNSPLHF
TRBJ2-5,few,TRBV11-1,NA,TGTGCCAGCAGCTCCACCACAGGGATTGAGACCCAGTACTTC,CASSSTTGIETQYF
TRBJ1-5,few,TRBV20-1,NA,TGCAGTGCTAGAGACTTCAATCAGCCCCAGCATTTT,CSARDFNQPQHF
TRBJ2-5,NA,TRBV28,NA,TGTGCCAGCAGTTTTCCCACAGGGACGACCCAGTACTTC,CASSFPTGTTQYF
TRBJ2-7,NA,TRBV7-2,TRBD2,TGTGCCAGCAGCGACGGGGGGGGCTCCTACGAGCAGTACTTC,CASSDGGGSYEQYF
TRBJ1-2,NA,TRBV2,TRBD1,TGTGCCAGCAGTGAAGGACAGGGGATCAGCTATGGCTACACCTTC,CASSEGQGISYGYTF
TRBJ2-5,NA,TRBV7-7,NA,TGTGCTAGCAGCTTCGGGGAGGACGAGACCCAGTACTTC,CASSFGEDETQYF
TRBJ1-6,few,TRBV7-2,NA,TGTGCCAGCAGCTTAGGCCTGGGGGGGAGCTCCTATAATTCACCCCTCCACTTT,CASSLGLGGSSYNSPLHF
TRBJ2-2,few,TRBV10-2,TRBD2,TGCGCCAGCAGTGAGCCGGGGGGCGGGGAGCTGTTTTTT,CASSEPGGGELFF
TRBJ2-6,few,TRBV4-3,NA,TGCGCCAGCAGCCAAGATATTGTCTCTGGGGCCAACGTCCTGACTTTC,CASSQDIVSGANVLTF
TRBJ1-6,few,TRBV4-2,NA,TGTGCCAGCAGCCAAGGGATGGTCGGGACCGTATTTTCACCCCTCCACTTT,CASSQGMVGTVFSPLHF
TRBJ2-5,many,TRBV9,TRBD2,TGTGCCAGCAGCGTGGGGACTAGCGACCAAGAGACCCAGTACTTC,CASSVGTSDQETQYF
TRBJ2-7,many,TRBV4-3,TRBD1,TGCGCCAGCAGCAAGAACAGGGGCCGCTCCTACGAGCAGTACTTC,CASSKNRGRSYEQYF
TRBJ1-2,few,TRBV7-2,NA,TGTGCCAGCAGCTTAGGATTAGCCTCTAGTGGCTACACCTTC,CASSLGLASSGYTF
TRBJ2-2,NA,TRBV7-6,TRBD1,TGTGCCAGCAGCGCCCCAGGGGGCGCGACCGGGGAGCTGTTTTTT,CASSAPGGATGELFF